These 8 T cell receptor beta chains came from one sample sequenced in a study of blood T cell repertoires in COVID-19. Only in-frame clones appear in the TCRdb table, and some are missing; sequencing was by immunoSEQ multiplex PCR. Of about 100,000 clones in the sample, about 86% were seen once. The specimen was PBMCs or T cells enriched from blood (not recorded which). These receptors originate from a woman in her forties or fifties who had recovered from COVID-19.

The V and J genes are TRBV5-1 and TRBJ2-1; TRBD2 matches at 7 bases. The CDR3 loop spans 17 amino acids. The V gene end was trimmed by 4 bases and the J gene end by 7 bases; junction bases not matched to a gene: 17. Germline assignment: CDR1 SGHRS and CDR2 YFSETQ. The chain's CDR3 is CASSKTDSGYLRNEQFF. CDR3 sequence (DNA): TGCGCCAGCAGCAAGACAGATAGCGGGTATTTAAGGAATGAGCAGTTCTTC.

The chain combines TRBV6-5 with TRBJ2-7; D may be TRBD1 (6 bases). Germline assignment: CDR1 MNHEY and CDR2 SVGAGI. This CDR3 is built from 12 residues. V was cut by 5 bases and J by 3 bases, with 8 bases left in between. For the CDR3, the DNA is TGTGCCAGCAGTCGGGGACACTACGAGCAGTACTTC. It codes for CASSRGHYEQYF.

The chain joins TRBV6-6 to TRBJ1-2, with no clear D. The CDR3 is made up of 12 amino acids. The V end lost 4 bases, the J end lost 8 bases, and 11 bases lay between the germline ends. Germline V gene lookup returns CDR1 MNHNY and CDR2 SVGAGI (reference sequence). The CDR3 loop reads CASSFSGEGYTF. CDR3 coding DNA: TGTGCCAGCAGTTTCTCAGGAGAGGGCTACACCTTC.

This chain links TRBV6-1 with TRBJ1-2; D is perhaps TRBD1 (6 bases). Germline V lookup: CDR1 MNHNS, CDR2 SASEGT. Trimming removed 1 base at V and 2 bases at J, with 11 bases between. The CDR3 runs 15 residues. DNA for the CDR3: TGTGCCAGCAGTGAAGGCTCAGGGGTAAACTATGGCTACACCTTC. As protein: CASSEGSGVNYGYTF.

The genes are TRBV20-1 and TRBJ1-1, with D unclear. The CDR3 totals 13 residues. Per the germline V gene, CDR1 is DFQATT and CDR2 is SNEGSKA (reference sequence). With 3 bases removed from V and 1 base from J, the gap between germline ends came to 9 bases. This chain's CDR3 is CSASIGWNTEAFF. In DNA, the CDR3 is TGCAGTGCTAGTATCGGTTGGAACACTGAAGCTTTCTTT.

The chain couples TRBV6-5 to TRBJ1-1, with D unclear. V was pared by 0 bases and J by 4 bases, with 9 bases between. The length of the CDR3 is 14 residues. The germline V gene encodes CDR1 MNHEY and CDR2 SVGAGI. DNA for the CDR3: TGTGCCAGCAGTTACTCGGCAGAGGTCACTGAAGCTTTCTTT. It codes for CASSYSAEVTEAFF.

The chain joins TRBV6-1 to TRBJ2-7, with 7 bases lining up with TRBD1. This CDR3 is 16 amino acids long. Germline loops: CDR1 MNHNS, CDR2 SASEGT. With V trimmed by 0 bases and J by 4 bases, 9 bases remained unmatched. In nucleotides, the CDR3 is TGTGCCAGCAGTGAAGCAGTGCTACAGGGGCCATACGAGCAGTACTTC. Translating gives CASSEAVLQGPYEQYF.

The DNA for the CDR3 is TGTGCCAGCAGTTACCGCGCGGGGGCCCACACAGATACGCAGTATTTT. Protein: CASSYRAGAHTDTQYF. The chain joins TRBV6-2 or TRBV6-3 to TRBJ2-3; tentatively, D is TRBD2 (7 bases). The CDR3 is 16 amino acids. Germline lookup yields CDR1 MNHEY and CDR2 SVGEGT. V lost 2 bases, J lost 2 bases, and 14 bases lay in between.